This TCR beta chain emerged from a study of T cells in Graves' hyperthyroidism and ophthalmopathy. At the level of the study: It was at initial diagnosis, before any treatment, that peripheral blood was collected.

It was RNA transcripts that yielded the amplified TCR beta CDR3 regions. First-round RT-PCR of the TCR CDR3 relied on the HTBI primer set. TCRdb called the multiplex PCR reads again in MiXCR, with one record for every CDR3 protein. The data contain approximately 400,000 distinct CDR3 sequences, 13% of them singletons. This CDR3 has 17 amino acids. V lost 5 bases and J 1 base, leaving 18 bases between the germline ends. Germline values: CDR1 SGHVS, CDR2 FQNEAQ. The sample of blood was obtained at first hyperthyroidism diagnosis (before any ophthalmopathy symptoms). PBMCs were derived from under 13 ml fresh peripheral blood. The sample holds many counts of this clonotype. Its target is unknown. Notes on the study in general: Among thyroid clonotypes expanded above 0.001, most also appeared in blood.

This clonotype was sampled from a man aged 30-40 years with Graves' hyperthyroidism that later progressed to Graves' ophthalmopathy. Sequencing input: blood. V usage is TRBV7-8 and J usage is TRBJ1-5; weak D call: TRBD1 (6 bases). As DNA, the CDR3 is TGTGCCAGCAGCCACTCCTCGGGGGCGCGGAGCAATCAGCCCCAGCATTTT. Its protein is CASSHSSGARSNQPQHF.